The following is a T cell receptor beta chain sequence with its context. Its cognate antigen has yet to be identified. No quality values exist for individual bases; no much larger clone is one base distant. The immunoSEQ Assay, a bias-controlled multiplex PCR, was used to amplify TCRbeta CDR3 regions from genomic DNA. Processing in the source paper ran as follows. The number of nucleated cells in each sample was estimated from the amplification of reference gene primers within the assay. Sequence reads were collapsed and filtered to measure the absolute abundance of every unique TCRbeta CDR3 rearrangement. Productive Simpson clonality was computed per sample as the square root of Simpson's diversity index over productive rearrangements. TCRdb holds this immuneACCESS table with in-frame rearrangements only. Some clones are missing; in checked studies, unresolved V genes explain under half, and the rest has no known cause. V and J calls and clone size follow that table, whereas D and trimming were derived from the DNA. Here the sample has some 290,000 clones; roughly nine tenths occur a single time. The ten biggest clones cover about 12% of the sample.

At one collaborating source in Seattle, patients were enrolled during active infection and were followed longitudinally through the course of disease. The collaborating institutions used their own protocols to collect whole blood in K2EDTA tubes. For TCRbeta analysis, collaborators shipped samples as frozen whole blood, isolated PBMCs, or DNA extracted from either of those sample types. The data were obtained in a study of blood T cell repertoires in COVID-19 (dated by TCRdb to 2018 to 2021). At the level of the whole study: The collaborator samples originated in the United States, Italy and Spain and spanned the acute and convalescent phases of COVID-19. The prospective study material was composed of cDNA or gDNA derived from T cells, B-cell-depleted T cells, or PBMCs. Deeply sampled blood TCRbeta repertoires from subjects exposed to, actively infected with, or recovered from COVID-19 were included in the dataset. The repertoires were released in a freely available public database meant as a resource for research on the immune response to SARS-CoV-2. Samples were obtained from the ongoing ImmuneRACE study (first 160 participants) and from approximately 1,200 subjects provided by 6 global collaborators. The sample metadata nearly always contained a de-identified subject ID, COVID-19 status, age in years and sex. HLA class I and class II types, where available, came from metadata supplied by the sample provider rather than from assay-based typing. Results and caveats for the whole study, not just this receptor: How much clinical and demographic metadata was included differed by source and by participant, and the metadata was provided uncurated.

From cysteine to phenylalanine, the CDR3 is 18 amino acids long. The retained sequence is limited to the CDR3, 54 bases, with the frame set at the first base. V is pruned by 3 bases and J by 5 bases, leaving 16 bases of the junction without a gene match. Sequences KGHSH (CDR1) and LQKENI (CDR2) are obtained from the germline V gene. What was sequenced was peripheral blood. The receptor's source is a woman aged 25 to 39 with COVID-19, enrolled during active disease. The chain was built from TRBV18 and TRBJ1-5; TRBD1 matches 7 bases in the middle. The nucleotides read TGTGCCAGCTCACCCAACGGGTTCGACAGGGTCGTGTATCAGCCCCAGCATTTT. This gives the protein CASSPNGFDRVVYQPQHF.